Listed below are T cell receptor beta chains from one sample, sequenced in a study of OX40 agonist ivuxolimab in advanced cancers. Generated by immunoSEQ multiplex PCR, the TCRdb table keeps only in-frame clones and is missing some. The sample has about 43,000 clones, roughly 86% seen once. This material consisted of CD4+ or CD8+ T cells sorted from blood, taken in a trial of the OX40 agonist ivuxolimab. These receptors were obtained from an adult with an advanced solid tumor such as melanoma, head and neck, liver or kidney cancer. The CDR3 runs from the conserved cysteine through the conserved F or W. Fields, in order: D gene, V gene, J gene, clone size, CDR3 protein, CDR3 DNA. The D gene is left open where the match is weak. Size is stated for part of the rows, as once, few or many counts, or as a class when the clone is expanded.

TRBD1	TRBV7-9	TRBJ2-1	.	CASSTTRDSKNEQFF	TGTGCCAGCAGCACCACTCGGGACAGCAAAAATGAGCAGTTCTTC
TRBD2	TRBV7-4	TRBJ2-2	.	CASSLPSGGPTGELFF	TGTGCCAGCAGCTTACCTAGCGGGGGGCCCACCGGGGAGCTGTTTTTT
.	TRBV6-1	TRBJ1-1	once	CASSFSSEAFF	TGTGCCAGCAGTTTTTCGTCTGAAGCTTTCTTT
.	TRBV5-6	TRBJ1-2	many	CASSWRDLLNYGYTF	TGTGCCAGCAGCTGGAGGGACCTTCTTAACTATGGCTACACCTTC
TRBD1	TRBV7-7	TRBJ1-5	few	CASSYRTGRSNQPQHF	TGTGCCAGCAGCTACCGGACAGGGCGCAGCAATCAGCCCCAGCATTTT
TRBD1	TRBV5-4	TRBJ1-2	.	CASSLDRTGTGTGYTF	TGTGCCAGCAGTTTGGACAGGACGGGCACCGGGACTGGCTACACCTTC
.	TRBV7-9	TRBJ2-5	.	CASSFPAGVEETQYF	TGTGCCAGCAGCTTCCCCGCAGGGGTGGAAGAGACCCAGTACTTC
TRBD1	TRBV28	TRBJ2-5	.	CASSAGTGEYQETQYF	TGTGCCAGCAGTGCGGGGACAGGAGAGTACCAAGAGACCCAGTACTTC
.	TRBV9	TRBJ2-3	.	CASSVVGDTQYF	TGTGCCAGCAGCGTAGTTGGAGATACGCAGTATTTT
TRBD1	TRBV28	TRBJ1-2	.	CASSWTGGPYGYTF	TGTGCCAGCAGTTGGACAGGGGGCCCCTATGGCTACACCTTC
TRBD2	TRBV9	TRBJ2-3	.	CASSVLAGGITDTQYF	TGTGCCAGCAGCGTCTTAGCGGGAGGGATCACAGATACGCAGTATTTT
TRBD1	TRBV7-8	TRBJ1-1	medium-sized	CASSLQGGSEAFF	TGTGCCAGCAGCCTACAGGGGGGTTCTGAAGCTTTCTTT
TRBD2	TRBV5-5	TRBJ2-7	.	CASSLEGLAGTGKQYF	TGTGCCAGCAGCTTGGAAGGACTAGCGGGAACTGGCAAGCAGTACTTC
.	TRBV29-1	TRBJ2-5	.	CSVEWQKETQYF	TGCAGCGTTGAATGGCAGAAAGAGACCCAGTACTTC
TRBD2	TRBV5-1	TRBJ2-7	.	CASSETSGASYEQYF	TGCGCCAGCAGCGAGACTAGCGGGGCCTCCTACGAGCAGTACTTC
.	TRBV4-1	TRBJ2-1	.	CASSQVEGEQFF	TGCGCCAGCAGCCAAGTGGAGGGTGAGCAGTTCTTC
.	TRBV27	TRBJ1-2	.	CASSFGAQDYGYTF	TGTGCCAGCAGTTTCGGGGCGCAGGACTATGGCTACACCTTC
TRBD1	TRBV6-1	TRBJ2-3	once	CASTLGDRVTDTQYF	TGTGCCAGCACCTTGGGGGACAGAGTCACAGATACGCAGTATTTT
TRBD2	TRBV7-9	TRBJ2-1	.	CASSLSSGSRNEQFF	TGTGCCAGCAGCTTATCTAGCGGGAGTCGGAATGAGCAGTTCTTC
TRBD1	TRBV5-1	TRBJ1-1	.	CASSLEGQGATEAFF	TGCGCCAGCAGCTTGGAGGGACAGGGGGCCACTGAAGCTTTCTTT
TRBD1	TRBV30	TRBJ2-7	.	CAWRTGGGGEQYF	TGTGCCTGGAGGACAGGGGGAGGAGGCGAGCAGTACTTC
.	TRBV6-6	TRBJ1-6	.	CASNPADSPSPLHF	TGTGCCAGCAACCCCGCAGACAGTCCGTCACCCCTCCACTTT
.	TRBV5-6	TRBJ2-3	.	CASSRADMGDTQYF	TGTGCCAGCAGCCGCGCGGATATGGGAGATACGCAGTATTTT
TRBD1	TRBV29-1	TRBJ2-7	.	CSVEGGTRDRDHEQYF	TGCAGCGTTGAAGGGGGGACGAGGGACAGGGACCACGAGCAGTACTTC
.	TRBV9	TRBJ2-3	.	CASSVASTDTQYF	TGTGCCAGCAGCGTAGCTAGCACAGATACGCAGTATTTT
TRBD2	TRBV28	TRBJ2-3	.	CASSLDGGGARDTQYF	TGTGCCAGCAGTTTAGATGGCGGGGGGGCCAGAGATACGCAGTATTTT
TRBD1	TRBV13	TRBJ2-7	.	CASSTGQGTGTYEQYF	TGTGCCAGCAGCACTGGACAGGGGACGGGGACCTACGAGCAGTACTTC
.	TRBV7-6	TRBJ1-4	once	CASSLAHPNEKLFF	TGTGCCAGCAGCTTAGCTCACCCTAATGAAAAACTGTTTTTT
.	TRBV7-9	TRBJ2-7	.	CASSLVGDNYEQYF	TGTGCCAGCAGCTTAGTAGGGGATAACTACGAGCAGTACTTC
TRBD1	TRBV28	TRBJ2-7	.	CASSLGTGKDEQYF	TGTGCCAGCAGCCTTGGGACAGGGAAGGACGAGCAGTACTTC
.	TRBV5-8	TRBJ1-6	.	CASSISYNSPLHF	TGTGCCAGCAGCATCAGCTATAATTCACCCCTCCACTTT
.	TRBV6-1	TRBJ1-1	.	CASRYGTNEAFF	TGTGCCAGCAGATACGGAACCAATGAAGCTTTCTTT
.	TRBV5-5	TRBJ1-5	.	CASSYSGGNQPQHF	TGTGCCAGCAGTTACAGCGGGGGCAATCAGCCCCAGCATTTT
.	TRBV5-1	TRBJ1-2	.	CASSLDPPGTSNYGYTF	TGCGCCAGCAGCTTGGATCCCCCAGGCACTTCTAACTATGGCTACACCTTC
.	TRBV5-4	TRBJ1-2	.	CASSTQGTNYGYTF	TGTGCCAGCAGCACCCAGGGTACCAACTATGGCTACACCTTC
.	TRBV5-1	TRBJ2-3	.	CASSLGSGTDTQYF	TGCGCCAGCAGCTTAGGTTCAGGGACAGATACGCAGTATTTT
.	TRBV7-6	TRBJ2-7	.	CATSDARSYEQYF	TGTGCCACCTCGGACGCCCGTTCCTACGAGCAGTACTTC
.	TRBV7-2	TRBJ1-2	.	CALYQSVRGYTF	TGTGCTCTTTACCAGTCTGTGCGGGGCTACACCTTC
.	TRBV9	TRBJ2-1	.	CASSALGGEGYNEQFF	TGTGCCAGCAGCGCATTAGGGGGAGAGGGCTACAATGAGCAGTTCTTC
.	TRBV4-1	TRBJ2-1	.	CASSQDRAGNEQFF	TGCGCCAGCAGCCAAGATCGGGCAGGCAATGAGCAGTTCTTC
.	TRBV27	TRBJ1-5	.	CASSFNNQPQHF	TGTGCCAGCAGTTTCAACAATCAGCCCCAGCATTTT
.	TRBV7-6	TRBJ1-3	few	CASSAGPGYSGNTIYF	TGTGCCAGCAGCGCCGGGCCGGGATACTCTGGAAACACCATATATTTT
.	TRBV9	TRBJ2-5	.	CASSVESRPQETQYF	TGTGCCAGCAGCGTAGAATCCAGACCTCAAGAGACCCAGTACTTC
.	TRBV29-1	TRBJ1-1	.	CSVGHLNTEAFF	TGCAGCGTTGGTCATCTGAACACTGAAGCTTTCTTT
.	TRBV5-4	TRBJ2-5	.	CASSLSPKETQYF	TGTGCCAGCAGCTTGTCTCCTAAGGAGACCCAGTACTTC
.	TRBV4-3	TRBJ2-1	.	CASSQDLLAVERQFF	TGCGCCAGCAGCCAAGATCTCTTGGCAGTCGAAAGGCAGTTCTTC
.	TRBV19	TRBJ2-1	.	CASSPIVAPVPQFF	TGTGCCAGTAGTCCCATAGTAGCGCCCGTCCCGCAGTTCTTC
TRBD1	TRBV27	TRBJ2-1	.	CASSRPGQAQVNEQFF	TGTGCCAGCAGTCGCCCCGGACAGGCCCAAGTCAATGAGCAGTTCTTC
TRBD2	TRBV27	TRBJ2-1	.	CASSPGLAGYEQFF	TGTGCCAGCAGTCCCGGACTAGCGGGCTATGAGCAGTTCTTC
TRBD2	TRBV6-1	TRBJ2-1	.	CASSENAGDIYNEQFF	TGTGCCAGCAGTGAAAATGCGGGGGATATCTACAATGAGCAGTTCTTC
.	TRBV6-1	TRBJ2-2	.	CASSELLVGGELFF	TGTGCCAGCAGTGAACTTCTCGTTGGCGGGGAGCTGTTTTTT
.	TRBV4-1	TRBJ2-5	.	CASSQDLGTQETQYF	TGCGCCAGCAGCCAAGATTTAGGCACCCAAGAGACCCAGTACTTC
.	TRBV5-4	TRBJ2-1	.	CASSPVGNEQFF	TGTGCCAGCAGCCCGGTCGGGAATGAGCAGTTCTTC
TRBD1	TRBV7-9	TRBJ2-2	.	CASSVTGTVNTGELFF	TGTGCCAGCAGTGTAACCGGGACAGTGAACACCGGGGAGCTGTTTTTT
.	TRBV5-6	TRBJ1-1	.	CASSLPHQNTEAFF	TGTGCCAGCAGCCTGCCGCACCAGAACACTGAAGCTTTCTTT
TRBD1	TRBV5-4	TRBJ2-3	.	CASSQGQGPPQYF	TGTGCCAGCAGCCAGGGACAGGGGCCGCCGCAGTATTTT
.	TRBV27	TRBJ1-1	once	CASSLSDRNTEAFF	TGTGCCAGCAGTTTATCGGACAGAAACACTGAAGCTTTCTTT